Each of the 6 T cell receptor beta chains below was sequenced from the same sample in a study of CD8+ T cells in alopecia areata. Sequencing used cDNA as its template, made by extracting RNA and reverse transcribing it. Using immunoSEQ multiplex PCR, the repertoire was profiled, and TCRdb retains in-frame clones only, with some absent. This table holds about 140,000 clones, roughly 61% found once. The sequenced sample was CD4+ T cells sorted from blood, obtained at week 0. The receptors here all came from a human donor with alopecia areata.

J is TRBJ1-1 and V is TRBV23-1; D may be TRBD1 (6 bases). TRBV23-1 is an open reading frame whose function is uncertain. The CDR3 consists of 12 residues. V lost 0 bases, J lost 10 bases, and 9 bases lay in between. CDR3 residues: CASSQSQGSAFF. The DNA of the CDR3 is TGCGCCAGCAGTCAATCCCAGGGGTCAGCTTTCTTT.

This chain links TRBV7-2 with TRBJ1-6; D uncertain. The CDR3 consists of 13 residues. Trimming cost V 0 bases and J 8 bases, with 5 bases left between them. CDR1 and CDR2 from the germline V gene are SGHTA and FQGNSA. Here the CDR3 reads CASSLAGYSPLHF. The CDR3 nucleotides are TGTGCCAGCAGCTTAGCAGGGTATTCACCCCTCCACTTT.

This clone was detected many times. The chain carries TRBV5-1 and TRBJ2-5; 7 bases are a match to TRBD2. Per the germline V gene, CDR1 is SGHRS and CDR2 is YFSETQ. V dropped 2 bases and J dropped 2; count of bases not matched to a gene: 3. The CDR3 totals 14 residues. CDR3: CASSFIGGQETQYF. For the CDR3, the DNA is TGCGCCAGCAGCTTCATCGGGGGGCAAGAGACCCAGTACTTC.

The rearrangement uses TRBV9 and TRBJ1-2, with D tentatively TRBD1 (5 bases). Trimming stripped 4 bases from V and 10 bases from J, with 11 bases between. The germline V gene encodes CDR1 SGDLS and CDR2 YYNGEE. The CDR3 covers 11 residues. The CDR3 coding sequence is TGTGCCAGCAGCTCAAGACAGCACTACACCTTC. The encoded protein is CASSSRQHYTF.

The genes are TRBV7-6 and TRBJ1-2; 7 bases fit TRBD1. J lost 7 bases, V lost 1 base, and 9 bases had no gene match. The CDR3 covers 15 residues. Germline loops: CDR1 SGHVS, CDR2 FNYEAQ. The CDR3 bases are TGTGCCAGCAGCTTAGGAGGGGGCTCAGTATCTGGCTACACCTTC. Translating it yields CASSLGGGSVSGYTF. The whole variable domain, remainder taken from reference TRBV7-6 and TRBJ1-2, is GAGVSQSPRYKVTKRGQDVALRCDPISGHVSLYWYRQALGQGPEFLTYFNYEAQQDKSGLPNDRFSAERPEGSISTLTIQRTEQRDSAMYRCASSLGGGSVSGYTFGSGTRLTVV.

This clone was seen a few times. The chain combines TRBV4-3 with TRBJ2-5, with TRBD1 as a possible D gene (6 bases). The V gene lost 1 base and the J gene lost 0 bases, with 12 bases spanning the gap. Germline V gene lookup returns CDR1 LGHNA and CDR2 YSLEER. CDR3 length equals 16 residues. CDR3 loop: CASSQGTARNQETQYF. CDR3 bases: TGCGCCAGCAGCCAAGGGACAGCCAGGAACCAAGAGACCCAGTACTTC.